This T cell receptor beta chain was identified during a study of blood T cell repertoires in COVID-19. On the study more broadly: The United States, Italy and Spain provided the acute and convalescent COVID-19 samples. Sources were T cells, B-cell-depleted T cells, or PBMCs; the material itself was cDNA or gDNA.

Clinical history as reported by participants underpinned cohort assignment. This CDR3 is 16 amino acids long. Germline V gene data show CDR1 as SGHDT and CDR2 as YYEEEE. V gave up 0 bases and J gave up 4 bases, with 16 bases separating them. In the source study's methods: From reference gene primer amplification, estimates of nucleated cell counts were derived. TCRdb's copy holds only in-frame clones and misses some; the assay was immunoSEQ multiplex PCR. That table furnishes V, J and clone size, whereas the DNA furnished D and trimming. The sample lists 300,000 or so clones, 65% to 90% occurring once.

Sequencing was done on a sample of PBMCs or T cells enriched from blood (not recorded which). This sequence was found in a woman between 40 and 50 years old with acute COVID-19. The chain combines TRBV5-6 with TRBJ1-2; D might be TRBD1 (6 bases). The CDR3 DNA sequence: TGTGCCAGCAGCTTGGTTGATTACAGGGAGGGCTATGGCTACACCTTC. Translating it yields CASSLVDYREGYGYTF.